Ten or more counts support the clone carrying this T cell receptor beta chain. Its matching antigen is unknown. Trimming pared 1 base from V and 2 bases from J, leaving 9 bases between. Germline V gene sequence: CDR1 GTSNPN, CDR2 SVGIG (reference sequence). CDR3 length equals 14 residues. The source of the sample is a study of CD8 T cells in ankylosing spondylitis. For TCR beta, libraries came from quantitative 5'-RACE with molecular barcodes. TCRdb used MiXCR to reprocess the 5' RACE reads, holding one entry per CDR3 protein. The data show approximately 250,000 distinct CDR3 sequences, about 10% seen once. General study points: Ankylosing spondylitis blood seemed to carry a telltale TCR beta motif made of under 10 highly homologous variants.

Specimen: blood, either unsorted or a sorted T cell fraction (not recorded which). The source is a male donor with ankylosing spondylitis or in good health (not recorded which). The V and J genes are TRBV30 and TRBJ1-3; no firm D call. DNA for the CDR3: TGTGCCTGGAGTGCCACTTCGACTGGAAACACCATATATTTT. This sequence encodes CAWSATSTGNTIYF.